This T cell receptor beta chain was found in a study of T cell responses to AZD1222 COVID-19 vaccine. Study results and caveats: Vaccine-related CD4 TCRs covered spike, predominating at 160-218 and 743-854.

Comments on this clone: Its antigen is currently unknown.

CDR3 length equals 14 residues. With 6 bases clipped from V and 6 bases from J, the junction kept 9 bases outside the gene matches. CDR1 is WSHSY and CDR2 is SAAADI in the germline V gene. The assay was immunoSEQ multiplex PCR, and TCRdb's table has in-frame clones only and misses some. The repertoire holds under 200,000 clones, with approximately 91% as singletons. The J gene is TRBJ1-1, the V gene TRBV10-2, with 8 nucleotides matching TRBD1. Sample: peripheral blood, taken on day 0 of AZD1222 vaccination. The clonotype originates from an adult in good health. In DNA form, the CDR3 reads TGCGCCAGCAGAGTGGACAGGGTAACCCCTGAAGCTTTCTTT. It encodes CASRVDRVTPEAFF.